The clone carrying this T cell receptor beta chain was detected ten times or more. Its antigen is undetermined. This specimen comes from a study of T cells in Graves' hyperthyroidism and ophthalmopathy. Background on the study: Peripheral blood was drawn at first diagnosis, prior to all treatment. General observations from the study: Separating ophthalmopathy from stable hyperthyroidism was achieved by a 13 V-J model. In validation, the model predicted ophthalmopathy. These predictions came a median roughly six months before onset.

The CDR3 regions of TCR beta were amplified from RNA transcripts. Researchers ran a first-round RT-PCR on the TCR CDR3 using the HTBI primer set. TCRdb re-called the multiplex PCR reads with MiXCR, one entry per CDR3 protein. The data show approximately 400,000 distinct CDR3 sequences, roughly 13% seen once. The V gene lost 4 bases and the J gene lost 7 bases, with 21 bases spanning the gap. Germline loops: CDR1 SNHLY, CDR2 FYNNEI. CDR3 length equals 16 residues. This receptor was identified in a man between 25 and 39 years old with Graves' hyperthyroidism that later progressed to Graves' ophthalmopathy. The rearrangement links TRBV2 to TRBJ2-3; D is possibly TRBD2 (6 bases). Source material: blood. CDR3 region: CASSVRGGSTANTQYF. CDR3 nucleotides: TGTGCCAGCAGTGTCCGCGGAGGGTCAACCGCTAATACGCAGTATTTT.